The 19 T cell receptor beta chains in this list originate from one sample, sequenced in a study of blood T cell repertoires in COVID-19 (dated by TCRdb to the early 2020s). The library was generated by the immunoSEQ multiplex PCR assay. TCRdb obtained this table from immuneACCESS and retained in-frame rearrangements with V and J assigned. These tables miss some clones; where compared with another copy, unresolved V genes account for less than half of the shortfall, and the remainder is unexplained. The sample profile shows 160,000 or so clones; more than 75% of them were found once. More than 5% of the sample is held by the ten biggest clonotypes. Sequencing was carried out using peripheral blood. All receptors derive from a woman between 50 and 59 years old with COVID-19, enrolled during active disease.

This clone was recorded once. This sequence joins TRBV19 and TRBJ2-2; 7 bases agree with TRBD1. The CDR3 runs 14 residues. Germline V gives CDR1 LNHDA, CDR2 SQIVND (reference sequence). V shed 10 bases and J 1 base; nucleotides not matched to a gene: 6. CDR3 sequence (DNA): TGTGCCACTAAGGACAGGATGAACACCGGGGAGCTGTTTTTT. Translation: CATKDRMNTGELFF.

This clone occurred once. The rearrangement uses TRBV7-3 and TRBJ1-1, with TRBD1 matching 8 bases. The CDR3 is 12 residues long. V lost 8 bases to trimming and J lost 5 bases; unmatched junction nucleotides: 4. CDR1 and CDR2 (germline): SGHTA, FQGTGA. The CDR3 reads CASGTGGTEAFF. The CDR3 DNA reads TGTGCCAGCGGGACAGGTGGGACTGAAGCTTTCTTT.

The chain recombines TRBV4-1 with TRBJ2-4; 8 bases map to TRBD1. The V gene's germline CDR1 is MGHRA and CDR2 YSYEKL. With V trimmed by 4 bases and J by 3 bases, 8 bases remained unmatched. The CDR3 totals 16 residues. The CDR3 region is CASSLLGRGLKNIQYF. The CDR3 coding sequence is TGCGCCAGCAGCCTCCTCGGCAGGGGGCTCAAAAACATTCAGTACTTC.

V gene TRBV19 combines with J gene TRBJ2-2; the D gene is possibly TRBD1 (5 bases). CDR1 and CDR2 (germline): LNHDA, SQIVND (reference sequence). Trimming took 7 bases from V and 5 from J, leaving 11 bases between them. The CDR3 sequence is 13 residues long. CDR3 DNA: TGTGCCAGTAAGGGGAAGGGAACCGGGGAGCTGTTTTTT. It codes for CASKGKGTGELFF.

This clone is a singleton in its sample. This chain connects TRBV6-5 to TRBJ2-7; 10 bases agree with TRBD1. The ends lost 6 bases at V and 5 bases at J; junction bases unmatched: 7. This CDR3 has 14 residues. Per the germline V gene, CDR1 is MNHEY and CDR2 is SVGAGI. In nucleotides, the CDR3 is TGTGCCAGCAGACCGGGACAGGGGTACAACGAGCAGTACTTC. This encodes CASRPGQGYNEQYF.

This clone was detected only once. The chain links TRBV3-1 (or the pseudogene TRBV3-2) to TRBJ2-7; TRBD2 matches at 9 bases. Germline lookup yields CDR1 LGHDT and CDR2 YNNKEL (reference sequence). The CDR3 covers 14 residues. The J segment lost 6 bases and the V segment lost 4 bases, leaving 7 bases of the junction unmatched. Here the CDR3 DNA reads TGTGCCAGCAGCCTGGGGCGCGGGGGGGCCGAGCAGTACTTC. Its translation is CASSLGRGGAEQYF.

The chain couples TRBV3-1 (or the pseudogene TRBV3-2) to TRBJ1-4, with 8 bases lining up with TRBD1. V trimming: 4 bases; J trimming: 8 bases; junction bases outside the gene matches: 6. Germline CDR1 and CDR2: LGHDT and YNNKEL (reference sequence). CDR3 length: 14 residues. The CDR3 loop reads CASSPRTGREKLFF. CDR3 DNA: TGTGCCAGCAGCCCCCGGACAGGGAGGGAAAAACTGTTTTTT.

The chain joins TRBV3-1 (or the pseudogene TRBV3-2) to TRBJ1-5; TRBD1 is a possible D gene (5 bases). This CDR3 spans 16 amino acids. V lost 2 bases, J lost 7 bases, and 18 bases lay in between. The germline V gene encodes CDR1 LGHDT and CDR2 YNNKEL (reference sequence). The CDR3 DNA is TGTGCCAGCAGCCAAATGACCCAGGGAGGAGGACAGCCCCAGCATTTT. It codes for CASSQMTQGGGQPQHF.

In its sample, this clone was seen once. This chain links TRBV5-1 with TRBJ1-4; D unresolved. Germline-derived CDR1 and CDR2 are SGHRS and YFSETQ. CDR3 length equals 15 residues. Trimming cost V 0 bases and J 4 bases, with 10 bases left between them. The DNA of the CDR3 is TGCGCCAGCAGCTTGGAACGGGGTATTAATGAAAAACTGTTTTTT. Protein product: CASSLERGINEKLFF. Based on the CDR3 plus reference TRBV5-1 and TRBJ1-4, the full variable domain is KAGVTQTPRYLIKTRGQQVTLSCSPISGHRSVSWYQQTPGQGLQFLFEYFSETQRNKGNFPGRFSGRQFSNSRSEMNVSTLELGDSALYLCASSLERGINEKLFFGSGTQLSVL.

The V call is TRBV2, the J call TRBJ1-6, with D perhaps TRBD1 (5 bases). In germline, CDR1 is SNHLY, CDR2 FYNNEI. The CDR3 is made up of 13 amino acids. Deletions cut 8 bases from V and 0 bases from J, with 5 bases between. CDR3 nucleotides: TGTGCCAGCGACAGCTCCTATAATTCACCCCTCCACTTT. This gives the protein CASDSSYNSPLHF.

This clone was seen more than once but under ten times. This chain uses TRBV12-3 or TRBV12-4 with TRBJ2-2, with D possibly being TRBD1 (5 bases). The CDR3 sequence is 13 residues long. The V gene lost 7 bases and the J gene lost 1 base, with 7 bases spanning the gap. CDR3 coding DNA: TGTGCCAGCACCGACAGGAACACCGGGGAGCTGTTTTTT. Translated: CASTDRNTGELFF.

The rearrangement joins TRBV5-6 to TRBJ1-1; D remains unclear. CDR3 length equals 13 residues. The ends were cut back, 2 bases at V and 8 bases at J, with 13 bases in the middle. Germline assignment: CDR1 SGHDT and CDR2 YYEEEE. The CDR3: CASSFWTGVEAFF. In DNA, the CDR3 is TGTGCCAGCAGCTTCTGGACCGGGGTCGAAGCTTTCTTT.

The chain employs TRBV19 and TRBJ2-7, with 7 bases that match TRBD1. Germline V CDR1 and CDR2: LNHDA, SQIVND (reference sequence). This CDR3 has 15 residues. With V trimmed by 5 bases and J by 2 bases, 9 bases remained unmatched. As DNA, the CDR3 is TGTGCCAGTAGTCCCGAGGGGGCGGTAACCTACGAGCAGTACTTC. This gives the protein CASSPEGAVTYEQYF.

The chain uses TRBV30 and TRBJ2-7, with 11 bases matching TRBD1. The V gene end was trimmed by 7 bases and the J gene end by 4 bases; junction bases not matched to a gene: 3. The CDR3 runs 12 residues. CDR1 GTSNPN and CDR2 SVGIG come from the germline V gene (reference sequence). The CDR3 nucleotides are TGTGCCTTCGGGACAGGGGGTTACGAGCAGTACTTC. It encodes CAFGTGGYEQYF.

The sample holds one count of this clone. CDR3 in DNA: TGTGCCAGCAGCTTGGCCACTGGCTCCTACGAGCAGTACTTC. This sequence encodes CASSLATGSYEQYF. The chain combines TRBV5-6 with TRBJ2-7; D gene uncertain. The CDR3 is made up of 14 amino acids. CDR1 and CDR2 (germline): SGHDT, YYEEEE. Trimming took off 0 bases at V and 0 bases at J, with 7 bases between the two ends.

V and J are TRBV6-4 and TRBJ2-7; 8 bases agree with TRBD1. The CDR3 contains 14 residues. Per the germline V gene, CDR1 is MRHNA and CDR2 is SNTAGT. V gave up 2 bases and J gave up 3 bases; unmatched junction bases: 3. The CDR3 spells CASSDGTGHYEQYF. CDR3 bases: TGTGCCAGCAGTGACGGGACAGGCCACTACGAGCAGTACTTC.

The CDR3 sequence: CASSLTGSGNQPQHF. The CDR3 DNA follows: TGCGCCAGCAGCTTGACGGGGTCTGGTAATCAGCCCCAGCATTTT. The chain combines TRBV5-1 with TRBJ1-5; D gene uncertain. V dropped 1 base and J dropped 4 bases, with 12 bases sitting between them. Germline CDR1 and CDR2: SGHRS and YFSETQ. The CDR3 loop spans 15 amino acids.

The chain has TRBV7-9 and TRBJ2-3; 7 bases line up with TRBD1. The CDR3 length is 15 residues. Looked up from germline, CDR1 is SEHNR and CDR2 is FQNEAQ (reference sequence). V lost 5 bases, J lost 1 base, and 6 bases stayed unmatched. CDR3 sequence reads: CASSRAGGGTDTQYF. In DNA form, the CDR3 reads TGTGCCAGCAGCCGGGCAGGGGGAGGCACAGATACGCAGTATTTT.

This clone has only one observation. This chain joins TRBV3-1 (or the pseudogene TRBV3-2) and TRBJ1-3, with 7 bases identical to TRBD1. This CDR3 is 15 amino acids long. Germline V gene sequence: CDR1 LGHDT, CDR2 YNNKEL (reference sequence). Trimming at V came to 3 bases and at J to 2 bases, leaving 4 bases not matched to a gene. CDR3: CASSQPTGTGNTIYF. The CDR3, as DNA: TGTGCCAGCAGCCAGCCGACAGGGACTGGAAACACCATATATTTT.